This passage covers 10 T cell receptor beta chains from one sample sequenced in a study of blood T cell repertoires in COVID-19. The method was immunoSEQ multiplex PCR; TCRdb's version includes in-frame clones alone and lacks a portion of them. The sample contains about 140,000 clones, approximately 80% of which appear only once. Sequencing was performed on peripheral blood. These receptors all come from a woman at least 80 years old in a cohort sampled during active or convalescent COVID-19.

The chain recombines TRBV4-1 with TRBJ1-2; no clear D gene. The V and J ends lost 4 bases and 8 bases respectively, with 14 bases between them. The CDR3 has 13 residues. Germline CDR1 and CDR2: MGHRA and YSYEKL. The CDR3 DNA is TGCGCCAGCAGCCCCTTGAGAGGGCAGGGCTACACCTTC. This codes for CASSPLRGQGYTF.

Only a few counts were recorded for this clone. The chain is built from TRBV18 and TRBJ1-2, with D tentatively TRBD1 (5 bases). V was trimmed by 4 bases and J by 8 bases, leaving 14 bases between them. Germline lookup yields CDR1 KGHSH and CDR2 LQKENI. The CDR3 length is 13 residues. CDR3 region: CASSQRRDYGYTF. For the CDR3, the DNA is TGTGCCAGCTCACAACGCAGGGATTACGGCTACACCTTC. Combining the CDR3 with reference TRBV18 and TRBJ1-2 gives the whole variable domain NAGVMQNPRHLVRRRGQEARLRCSPMKGHSHVYWYRQLPEEGLKFMVYLQKENIIDESGMPKERFSAEFPKEGPSILRIQQVVRGDSAAYFCASSQRRDYGYTFGSGTRLTVV.

The J gene is TRBJ2-7, the V gene TRBV4-1; 8 nucleotides agree with TRBD1. Germline-derived CDR1 and CDR2 are MGHRA and YSYEKL. This CDR3 is built from 13 residues. With V trimmed by 3 bases and J by 3 bases, 1 base remained unmatched. CDR3 protein: CASSQGTGYEQYF. Here the CDR3 DNA reads TGCGCCAGCAGCCAGGGGACAGGCTACGAGCAGTACTTC.

V and J are TRBV19 and TRBJ1-3; 7 bases fit TRBD1. Trimming removed 10 bases from V and 0 bases from J; junction bases left unmatched: 6. The germline V gene encodes CDR1 LNHDA and CDR2 SQIVND (reference sequence). The CDR3 spans 14 residues. The CDR3 protein is CATRTGNSGNTIYF. The CDR3 DNA reads as TGTGCCACCCGGACAGGAAACTCTGGAAACACCATATATTTT. Using reference TRBV19 and TRBJ1-3 for the parts outside the CDR3, the full variable domain is DGGITQSPKYLFRKEGQNVTLSCEQNLNHDAMYWYRQDPGQGLRLIYYSQIVNDFQKGDIAEGYSVSREKKESFPLTVTSAQKNPTAFYLCATRTGNSGNTIYFGEGSWLTVV.

This clone has a count of ten or more. The rearrangement joins TRBV28 to TRBJ2-2; D may be TRBD1 (6 bases). The CDR3 runs 17 residues. The germline gives CDR1 MDHEN, CDR2 SYDVKM. The germline V and J ends were trimmed by 2 bases and 4 bases, with 17 bases remaining between them. The CDR3 protein is CASSLRAGIGGTGELFF. As DNA, the CDR3 is TGTGCCAGCAGTTTACGGGCCGGCATAGGGGGCACCGGGGAGCTGTTTTTT.

The rearrangement joins TRBV15 to TRBJ2-5, with TRBD2 matching over 13 bases. The CDR3 totals 18 residues. Trimming cost V 2 bases and J 5 bases; bases outside gene matches: 11. Germline V CDR1 and CDR2: LNHNV, YYDKDF (reference sequence). CDR3 DNA sequence: TGTGCCACCAGCAGAATAGGACTAGCGGGGGCCGGACCGGAGACCCAGTACTTC. Its translation: CATSRIGLAGAGPETQYF.

The chain couples TRBV19 to TRBJ1-3; D gene ambiguous. The germline gives CDR1 LNHDA, CDR2 SQIVND (reference sequence). This CDR3 is 16 amino acids long. The ends were cut back, 1 base at V and 3 bases at J, with 13 bases in the middle. CDR3 nucleotides: TGTGCCAGTAGTATAGCCGGACTATTTTTTGGAAACACCATATATTTT. Translated, it gives CASSIAGLFFGNTIYF.

The chain combines TRBV27 with TRBJ2-3, with TRBD2 matching 16 bases. V shed 4 bases, J shed 8 bases, and the junction held 12 bases outside the gene matches. The germline gives CDR1 MNHEY, CDR2 SMNVEV (reference sequence). The CDR3 spans 18 residues. In DNA, the CDR3 is TGTGCCAGCAGTTATTCCGGGACTAGCGGGGGGGCAAGTGGTACGCAGTATTTT. Protein product: CASSYSGTSGGASGTQYF.

This clone was seen once. The chain is built from TRBV19 and TRBJ2-2; the match to TRBD1 covers 7 bases. With 3 bases clipped from V and 4 bases from J, the junction kept 8 bases outside the gene matches. Germline V gene sequence: CDR1 LNHDA, CDR2 SQIVND (reference sequence). This CDR3 contains 16 residues. The CDR3: CASSIVQGVVTGELFF. The CDR3 nucleotides are TGTGCCAGTAGTATTGTCCAGGGGGTGGTCACCGGGGAGCTGTTTTTT.

This clone appeared a single time. J is TRBJ2-5 and V is TRBV7-2; D ambiguous. The germline gives CDR1 SGHTA, CDR2 FQGNSA. This CDR3 has 13 residues. V lost 0 bases and J 5 bases, leaving 7 bases between the germline ends. The CDR3 spells CASSLAPGETQYF. The CDR3 coding sequence is TGTGCCAGCAGCTTAGCCCCCGGGGAGACCCAGTACTTC.